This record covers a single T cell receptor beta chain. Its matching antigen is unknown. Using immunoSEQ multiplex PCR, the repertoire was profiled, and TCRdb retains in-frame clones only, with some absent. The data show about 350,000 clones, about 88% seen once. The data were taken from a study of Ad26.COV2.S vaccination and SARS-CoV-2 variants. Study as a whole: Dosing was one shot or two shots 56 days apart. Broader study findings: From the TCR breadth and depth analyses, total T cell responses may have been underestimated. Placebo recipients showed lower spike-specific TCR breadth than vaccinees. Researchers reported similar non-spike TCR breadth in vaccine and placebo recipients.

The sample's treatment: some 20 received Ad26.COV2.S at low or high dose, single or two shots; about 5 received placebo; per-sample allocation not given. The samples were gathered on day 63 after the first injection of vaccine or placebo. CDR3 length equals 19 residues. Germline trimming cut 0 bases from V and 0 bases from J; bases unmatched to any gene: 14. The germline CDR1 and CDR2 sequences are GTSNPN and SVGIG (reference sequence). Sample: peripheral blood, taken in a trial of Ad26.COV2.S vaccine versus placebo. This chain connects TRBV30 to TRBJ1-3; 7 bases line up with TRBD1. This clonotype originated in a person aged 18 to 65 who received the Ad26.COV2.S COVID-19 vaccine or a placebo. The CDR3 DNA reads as TGTGCCTGGAGTGTACTATCGAGGAGGACAGGAAGCTCTGGAAACACCATATATTTT. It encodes CAWSVLSRRTGSSGNTIYF.